The 22 T cell receptor beta chains listed next were all sequenced from one sample in a study of cytomegalovirus exposure and HLA in healthy donors. A multiplex PCR was run with 60 Vbeta primers and 13 Jbeta primers. TCRdb's copy holds only in-frame clones and misses some; the assay was immunoSEQ multiplex PCR. This table has about 60,000 clones, roughly 77% appearing once. Source material: PBMCs. The origin of the receptors is a woman aged 25 to 39 in good health and CMV-seronegative.

The chain combines TRBV28 with TRBJ2-7; TRBD1 aligns across 7 bases. CDR1 and CDR2 (germline): MDHEN, SYDVKM. Trimming removed 5 bases from V and 2 bases from J; junction bases left unmatched: 9. The CDR3 has 15 amino acids. The CDR3: CASSIAGTEAYEQYF. The CDR3 bases are TGTGCCAGCAGTATAGCCGGGACAGAGGCCTACGAGCAGTACTTC. The complete variable domain, with remaining parts taken from reference TRBV28 and TRBJ2-7, reads DVKVTQSSRYLVKRTGEKVFLECVQDMDHENMFWYRQDPGLGLRLIYFSYDVKMKEKGDIPEGYSVSREKKERFSLILESASTNQTSMYLCASSIAGTEAYEQYFGPGTRLTVT.

The chain employs TRBV6-5 and TRBJ2-7; D not certain. Germline V CDR1 and CDR2: MNHEY, SVGAGI. This CDR3 contains 13 residues. Trimming took off 6 bases at V and 2 bases at J, with 11 bases between the two ends. As DNA, the CDR3 is TGTGCCAGCAGGTCCAGACTGACCTACGAGCAGTACTTC. Protein sequence: CASRSRLTYEQYF.

This chain joins TRBV5-4 and TRBJ2-1; D call uncertain. CDR3 length equals 16 residues. The V gene's germline CDR1 is SGHNT and CDR2 YYREEE (reference sequence). Between the trimmed V and J ends, which lost 4 bases and 8 bases, there was a span of 22 bases. CDR3 loop: CASSIGTAVAKDEQFF. The CDR3 DNA sequence: TGTGCCAGCAGCATTGGCACGGCAGTAGCTAAGGATGAGCAGTTCTTC.

The V and J genes are TRBV5-1 and TRBJ2-5; 10 bases align to TRBD1. The V segment lost 0 bases and the J segment 7 bases; nucleotides outside the gene matches: 3. Germline V gene lookup returns CDR1 SGHRS and CDR2 YFSETQ. This CDR3 region has 14 residues. As DNA, the CDR3 is TGCGCCAGCAGCTTGGCGGACAGGGGGGCGACCCAGTACTTC. This gives the protein CASSLADRGATQYF.

This clone turned up a few times. The chain recombines TRBV7-2 with TRBJ1-5, with 7 bases lining up with TRBD1. The CDR3 extends over 17 amino acids. V lost 5 bases to trimming and J lost 0 bases; unmatched junction nucleotides: 10. The germline V gene has CDR1 SGHTA and CDR2 FQGNSA. The CDR3: CASSLGQDLYSNQPQHF. The CDR3, as DNA: TGTGCCAGCAGCCTTGGACAGGACCTATATAGCAATCAGCCCCAGCATTTT.

The genes are TRBV9 and TRBJ2-5, with 7 positions matching TRBD1. CDR3 length equals 15 residues. Germline V lookup: CDR1 SGDLS, CDR2 YYNGEE. With 4 bases clipped from V and 5 bases from J, the junction kept 11 bases outside the gene matches. This CDR3 reads CASSTWSGGGETQYF. For the CDR3, the DNA is TGTGCCAGCAGCACCTGGTCAGGGGGTGGGGAGACCCAGTACTTC.

J is TRBJ2-5 and V is TRBV4-3, with 9 positions matching TRBD2. The CDR3 has 15 residues. V gave up 0 bases and J gave up 8 bases; unmatched junction bases: 7. Germline CDR1 and CDR2: LGHNA and YSLEER. DNA for the CDR3: TGCGCCAGCAGCCAAGATCCGAGCGGGAGGACTACCCAGTACTTC. The encoded protein is CASSQDPSGRTTQYF.

The table lists this clone with a few counts. V usage is TRBV6-4 and J usage is TRBJ1-2; a possible D gene is TRBD1 (5 bases). This CDR3 contains 13 residues. V was trimmed by 0 bases and J by 5 bases, leaving 7 bases between them. The germline CDR1 and CDR2 sequences are MRHNA and SNTAGT. CDR3 region: CASSDSGGYGYTF. In DNA form, the CDR3 reads TGTGCCAGCAGTGACTCTGGGGGGTATGGCTACACCTTC.

CDR3 DNA: TGTGCCTGGAGTGTACAGATCTACGAGCAGTACTTC. Encoded protein: CAWSVQIYEQYF. The chain employs TRBV30 and TRBJ2-7; the D is unclear. Trimming stripped 0 bases from V and 3 bases from J, with 6 bases between. CDR1 and CDR2 (germline): GTSNPN, SVGIG (reference sequence). The CDR3 length is 12 residues.

The V and J genes are TRBV4-1 and TRBJ2-1; D gene uncertain. V was cut by 3 bases and J by 3 bases, with 15 bases left in between. CDR1 MGHRA and CDR2 YSYEKL come from the germline V gene. The CDR3 is made up of 16 amino acids. CDR3: CASSQVLTLYYNEQFF. For the CDR3, the DNA is TGCGCCAGCAGCCAGGTTTTGACATTGTACTACAATGAGCAGTTCTTC.

The J gene is TRBJ2-2, the V gene TRBV9, with TRBD2 identical over 11 bases. The germline V gene encodes CDR1 SGDLS and CDR2 YYNGEE. The V gene end was trimmed by 4 bases and the J gene end by 0 bases; junction bases not matched to a gene: 11. This CDR3 spans 19 amino acids. CDR3 sequence reads: CASSFPGLAALSNTGELFF. The CDR3, as DNA: TGTGCCAGCAGCTTCCCGGGACTAGCGGCTTTATCGAACACCGGGGAGCTGTTTTTT.

This clone was observed a handful of times. This sequence joins TRBV30 and TRBJ1-3; tentative D call: TRBD1 (5 bases). The CDR3 totals 14 residues. Germline assignment: CDR1 GTSNPN and CDR2 SVGIG (reference sequence). V dropped 1 base and J dropped 1 base, with 8 bases sitting between them. The CDR3 region is CAWSEAGSGNTIYF. As DNA, the CDR3 is TGTGCCTGGAGTGAGGCAGGGTCTGGAAACACCATATATTTT.

The chain recombines TRBV7-8 with TRBJ1-6; possibly TRBD1 for D (6 bases). In germline, CDR1 is SGHVS, CDR2 FQNEAQ. Deletions cut 4 bases from V and 3 bases from J, with 16 bases between. There are 17 residues in the CDR3. The CDR3 region has the DNA TGTGCCAGCAGCTCAAAAGGACAGCGAATCTATAATTCACCCCTCCACTTT. It specifies CASSSKGQRIYNSPLHF. The complete variable domain, with remaining parts taken from reference TRBV7-8 and TRBJ1-6, reads GAGVSQSPRYKVAKRGQDVALRCDPISGHVSLFWYQQALGQGPEFLTYFQNEAQLDKSGLPSDRFFAERPEGSVSTLKIQRTQQEDSAVYLCASSSKGQRIYNSPLHFGNGTRLTVT.

The V and J genes are TRBV6-5 and TRBJ1-6, with D tentatively TRBD1 (6 bases). The V gene lost 3 bases and the J gene lost 10 bases, with 13 bases spanning the gap. The length of the CDR3 is 14 residues. The germline V gene has CDR1 MNHEY and CDR2 SVGAGI. In DNA form, the CDR3 reads TGTGCCAGCAGTTATAGGGGGAATCGCTCACCCCTCCACTTT. Protein sequence: CASSYRGNRSPLHF.

The chain employs TRBV10-1 and TRBJ2-1; 13 bases agree with TRBD2. This CDR3 has 15 amino acids. V trimming: 4 bases; J trimming: 8 bases; junction bases outside the gene matches: 5. Germline CDR1 is WNHNN and CDR2 is SYGVQD (reference sequence). The CDR3 DNA is TGCGCCAGCAGTGCCCGACTAGCGGGGGGAGATGAGCAGTTCTTC. This gives the protein CASSARLAGGDEQFF.

In this sample, this clone turned up once. The DNA for the CDR3 is TGCGCCAGCAGCCAAACGCGGGACAGGGGGCCAACAGATACGCAGTATTTT. Translation: CASSQTRDRGPTDTQYF. The chain employs TRBV4-1 and TRBJ2-3, with 12 bases aligning to TRBD1. From germline, CDR1 is MGHRA and CDR2 YSYEKL. Trimming took 2 bases from V and 3 from J; bases not matched to a gene: 6. CDR3 length: 17 residues.

The CDR3 sequence is CASSLAENSPLHF. DNA for the CDR3: TGTGCCAGCAGCTTGGCTGAGAATTCACCCCTCCACTTT. The chain is built from TRBV5-4 and TRBJ1-6; D gene unclear. V lost 0 bases, J lost 7 bases, and 5 bases lay in between. CDR3 size: 13 residues. Looked up from germline, CDR1 is SGHNT and CDR2 is YYREEE (reference sequence).

The V call is TRBV14, the J call TRBJ2-1; 9 bases line up with TRBD1. Germline lookup yields CDR1 SGHDN and CDR2 FVKESK. V dropped 6 bases and J dropped 2; count of bases not matched to a gene: 8. CDR3 length equals 16 residues. The CDR3 coding sequence is TGTGCCAGCAGTCAAACCGGGACAGGGACCTACAATGAGCAGTTCTTC. Residues: CASSQTGTGTYNEQFF.

The chain combines TRBV9 with TRBJ2-1; D is undetermined. With 4 bases removed from V and 0 bases from J, the gap between germline ends came to 14 bases. Per the germline V gene, CDR1 is SGDLS and CDR2 is YYNGEE. The CDR3 spans 16 residues. The CDR3 DNA sequence: TGTGCCAGCAGCCCCTCCTTACAGAGCTCCTACAATGAGCAGTTCTTC. Protein product: CASSPSLQSSYNEQFF.

This chain joins TRBV5-4 and TRBJ2-7, with D perhaps matching TRBD1 (6 bases). The CDR3 is made up of 15 amino acids. V shed 0 bases and J shed 3 bases, with 13 bases lying between them. Germline-derived CDR1 and CDR2 are SGHNT and YYREEE (reference sequence). This chain's CDR3 is CASSLDSGTIYEQYF. In DNA, the CDR3 is TGTGCCAGCAGCTTGGATTCCGGGACAATCTACGAGCAGTACTTC.

This clone was seen once. This chain uses TRBV9 with TRBJ2-7; TRBD2 matches at 8 bases. This CDR3 has 15 amino acids. Germline V gene data show CDR1 as SGDLS and CDR2 as YYNGEE. Trimming at V came to 3 bases and at J to 4 bases, leaving 9 bases not matched to a gene. The CDR3 reads CASSAGGEPLYEQYF. CDR3 bases: TGTGCCAGCAGCGCCGGGGGGGAGCCCCTATACGAGCAGTACTTC.

Only a few counts were recorded for this clone. The chain employs TRBV19 and TRBJ2-1; 9 nucleotides match TRBD2. V trimming: 3 bases; J trimming: 4 bases; junction bases outside the gene matches: 4. The V gene's germline CDR1 is LNHDA and CDR2 SQIVND (reference sequence). The CDR3 sequence is 15 residues long. CDR3 loop: CASSIERGVYNEQFF. CDR3 DNA sequence: TGTGCCAGTAGTATCGAGCGGGGGGTTTACAATGAGCAGTTCTTC.